This TCR beta chain comes out of a study of CD4 T cells in relation to SARS-CoV-2 and coronaviruses. Generated by immunoSEQ multiplex PCR, the TCRdb table keeps only in-frame clones and is missing some. Here the sample spans roughly 38,000 clones, 84% being singletons. Comment on this clone: What it recognizes is unknown.

V shed 5 bases, J shed 9 bases, and the junction held 1 base outside the gene matches. From germline, CDR1 is SGHAT and CDR2 FQNNGV. There are 11 residues in the CDR3. The receptor comes from an adult with COVID-19. The rearrangement joins TRBV11-2 to TRBJ2-1, with 7 positions matching TRBD2. Sequenced material: naive CD4+ T cells from PBMCs, cultured in vitro. Subset meaning: naive CD4+ T cells isolated by negative enrichment. CDR3 protein: CASSGGGEQFF. The CDR3 bases are TGTGCCAGCAGCGGCGGGGGTGAGCAGTTCTTC.